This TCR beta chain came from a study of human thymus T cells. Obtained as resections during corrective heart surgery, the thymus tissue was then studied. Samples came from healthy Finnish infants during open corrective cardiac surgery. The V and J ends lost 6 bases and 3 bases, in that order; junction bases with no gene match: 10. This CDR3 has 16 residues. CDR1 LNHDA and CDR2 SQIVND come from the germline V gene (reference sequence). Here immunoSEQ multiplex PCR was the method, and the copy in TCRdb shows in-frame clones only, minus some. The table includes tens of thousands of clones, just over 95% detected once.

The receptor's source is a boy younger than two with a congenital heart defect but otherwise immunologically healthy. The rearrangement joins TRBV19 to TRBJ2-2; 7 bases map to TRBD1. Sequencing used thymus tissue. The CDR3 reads CASRADKGQHTGELFF. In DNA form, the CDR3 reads TGTGCCAGTAGGGCCGACAAGGGACAGCACACCGGGGAGCTGTTTTTT.